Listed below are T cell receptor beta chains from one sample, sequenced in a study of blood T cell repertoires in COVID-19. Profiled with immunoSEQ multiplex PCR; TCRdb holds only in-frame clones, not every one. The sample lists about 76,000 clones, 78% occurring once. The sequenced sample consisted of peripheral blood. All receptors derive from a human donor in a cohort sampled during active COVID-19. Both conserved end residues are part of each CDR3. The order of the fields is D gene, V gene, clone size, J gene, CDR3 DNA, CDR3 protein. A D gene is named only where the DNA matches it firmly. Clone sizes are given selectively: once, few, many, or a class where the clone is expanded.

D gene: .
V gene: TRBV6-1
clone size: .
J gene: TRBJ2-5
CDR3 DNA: TGTGCCAGCAGTGACAGCCCCCCCAGGGAGACCCAGTACTTC
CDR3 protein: CASSDSPPRETQYF

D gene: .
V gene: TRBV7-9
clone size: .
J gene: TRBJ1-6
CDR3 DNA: TGTGCCAGCAGCTTGGGAGACAGGATAGAGTCACCCCTCCACTTT
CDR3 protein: CASSLGDRIESPLHF

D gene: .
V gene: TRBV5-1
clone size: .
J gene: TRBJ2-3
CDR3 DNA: TGCGCCAGCAGCCGTATCCCCCCGGAGGACACAGATACGCAGTATTTT
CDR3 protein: CASSRIPPEDTDTQYF

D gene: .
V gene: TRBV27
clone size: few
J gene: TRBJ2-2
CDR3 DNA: TGTGCCAGCAGTCCCCTATACACCCAGGAATTAACCGGGGAGCTGTTTTTT
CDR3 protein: CASSPLYTQELTGELFF

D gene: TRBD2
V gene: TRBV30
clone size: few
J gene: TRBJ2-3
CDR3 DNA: TGTGCCTGGAGGATCGGGGGGACCACAGATACGCAGTATTTT
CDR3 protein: CAWRIGGTTDTQYF

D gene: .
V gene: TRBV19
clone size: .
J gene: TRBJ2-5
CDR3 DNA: TGTGCCAGTACGGGACTCTCAAAAGAGACCCAGTACTTC
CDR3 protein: CASTGLSKETQYF

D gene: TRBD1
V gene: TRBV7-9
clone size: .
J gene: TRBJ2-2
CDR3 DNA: TGTGCCAGCAGCTTTGGGACAGGGGGCGTCACCGGGGAGCTGTTTTTT
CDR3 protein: CASSFGTGGVTGELFF

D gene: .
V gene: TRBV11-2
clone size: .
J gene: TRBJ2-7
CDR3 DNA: TGTGCCAGCAGCTTAGCCGCGGGCACTACCTACGAGCAGTACTTC
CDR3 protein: CASSLAAGTTYEQYF

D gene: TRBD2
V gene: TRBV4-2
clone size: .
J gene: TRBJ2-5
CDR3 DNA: TGTGCCAGCAGCCAAGAGGGGGGGGAGCGAGAGACCCAGTACTTC
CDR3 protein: CASSQEGGERETQYF

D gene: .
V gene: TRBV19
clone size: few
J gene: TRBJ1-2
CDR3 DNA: TGTGCCAGTAGTTCAGGAGGGTATGGCTACACCTTC
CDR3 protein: CASSSGGYGYTF

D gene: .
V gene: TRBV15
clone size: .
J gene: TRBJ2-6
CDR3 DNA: TGTGCCACCAGCAGAGAGCGGAGGTCTGGGGCCAACGTCCTGACTTTC
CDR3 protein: CATSRERRSGANVLTF

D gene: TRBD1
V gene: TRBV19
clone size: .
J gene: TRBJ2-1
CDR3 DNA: TGTGCCAGTAGTCGGTGGGCACAGGGGGCGCGGGATGAGCAGTTCTTC
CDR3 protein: CASSRWAQGARDEQFF

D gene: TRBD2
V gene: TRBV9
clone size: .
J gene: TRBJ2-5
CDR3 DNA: TGTGCCAGCAGCCAGCCCGTCGCGGGAGTGAGGGAGACCCAGTACTTC
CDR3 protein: CASSQPVAGVRETQYF

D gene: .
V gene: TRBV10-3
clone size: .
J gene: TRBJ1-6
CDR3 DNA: TGTGCCATCAGTGAGGCCGGGACTACCGGGGATTCACCCCTCCACTTT
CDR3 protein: CAISEAGTTGDSPLHF

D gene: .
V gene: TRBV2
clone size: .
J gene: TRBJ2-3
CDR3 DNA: TGTGCCAGCACTGAAGCGGGCGCAACAGATACGCAGTATTTT
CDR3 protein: CASTEAGATDTQYF

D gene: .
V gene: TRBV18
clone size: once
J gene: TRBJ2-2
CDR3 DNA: TGTGCCAGCTCACCCCGAGGGCCGAACACCGGGGAGCTGTTTTTT
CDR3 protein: CASSPRGPNTGELFF

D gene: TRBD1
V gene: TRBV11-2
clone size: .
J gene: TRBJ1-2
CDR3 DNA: TGTGCCAGCAGCTTAGGAGAGACAGGGGTTGGCTACACCTTC
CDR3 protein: CASSLGETGVGYTF

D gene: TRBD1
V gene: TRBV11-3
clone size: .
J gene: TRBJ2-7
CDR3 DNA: TGTGCCAGCAGCTCCGGACAGGGTAACCACGAGCAGTACTTC
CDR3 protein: CASSSGQGNHEQYF

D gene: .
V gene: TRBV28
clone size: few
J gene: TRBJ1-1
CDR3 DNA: TGTGCCAGCAGTTTTTCTATCCGGCAGGTTGGGACTGAAGCTTTCTTT
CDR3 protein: CASSFSIRQVGTEAFF

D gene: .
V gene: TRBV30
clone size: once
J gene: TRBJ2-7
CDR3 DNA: TGTGCCTGGAGTGTCCCAACTGGGCGCGCCAACGAGCAGTACTTC
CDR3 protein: CAWSVPTGRANEQYF

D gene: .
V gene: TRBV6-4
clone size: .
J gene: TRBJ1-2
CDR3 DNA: TGTGCCAGCAGCCCGCAGGGGACCAACTATGGCTACACCTTC
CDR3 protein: CASSPQGTNYGYTF

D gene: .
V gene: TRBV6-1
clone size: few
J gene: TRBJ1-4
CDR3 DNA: TGTGCCAGCAGTGAAGCAGGGGGTGAAAAACTGTTTTTT
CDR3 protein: CASSEAGGEKLFF

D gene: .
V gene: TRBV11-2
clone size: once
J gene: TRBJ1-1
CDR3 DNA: TGTGCCAGCAGCTTAGCAGGCACTGAAGCTTTCTTT
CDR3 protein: CASSLAGTEAFF

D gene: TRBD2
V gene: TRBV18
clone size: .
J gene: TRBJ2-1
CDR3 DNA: TGTGCCAGCTCACCAGGGCTAGCGGGAGGGAACAATGAGCAGTTCTTC
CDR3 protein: CASSPGLAGGNNEQFF

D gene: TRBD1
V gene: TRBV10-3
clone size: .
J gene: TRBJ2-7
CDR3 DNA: TGTGCCATCTCCGGGACAGGTACCCCTCGGGACGAGCAGTACTTC
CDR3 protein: CAISGTGTPRDEQYF

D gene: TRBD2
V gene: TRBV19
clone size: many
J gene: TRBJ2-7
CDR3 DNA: TGTGCCAGTAGCCGACTAGCGGGAGTTTACGAGCAGTACTTC
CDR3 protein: CASSRLAGVYEQYF

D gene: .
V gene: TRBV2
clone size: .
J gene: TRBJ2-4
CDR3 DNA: TGTGCCAGCAGTGGCTTCAGTTTAGCCAAAAACATTCAGTACTTC
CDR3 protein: CASSGFSLAKNIQYF

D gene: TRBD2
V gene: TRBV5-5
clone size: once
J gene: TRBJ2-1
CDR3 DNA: TGTGCCAGCAGCTTGGGAGTCCCTAGCGGGAGGGCCTATGAGCAGTTCTTC
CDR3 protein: CASSLGVPSGRAYEQFF

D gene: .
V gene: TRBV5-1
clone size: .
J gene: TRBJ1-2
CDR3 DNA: TGCGCCAGCAGCTTCACCGCGGGAAGTGAAGGCTACACCTTC
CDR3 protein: CASSFTAGSEGYTF

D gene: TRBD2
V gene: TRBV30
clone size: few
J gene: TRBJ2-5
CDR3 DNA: TGTGCCTGGAGTGTTCCGACTAGCGGGGGACGTATGGGGACCCAGTACTTC
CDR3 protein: CAWSVPTSGGRMGTQYF

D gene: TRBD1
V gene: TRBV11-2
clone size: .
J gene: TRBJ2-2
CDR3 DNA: TGTGCCAGCAGCAAGGGACAGGGGGCCGGGGAGCTGTTTTTT
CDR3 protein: CASSKGQGAGELFF

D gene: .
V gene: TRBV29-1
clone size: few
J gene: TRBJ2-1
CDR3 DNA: TGCAGCGTTGTACGGTCTAGCTCCTACAATGAGCAGTTCTTC
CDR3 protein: CSVVRSSSYNEQFF

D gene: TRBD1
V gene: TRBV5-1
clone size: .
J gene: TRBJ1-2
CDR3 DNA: TGCGCCAGCAGCTCCCCAGGGGGTGACTATGGCTACACCTTC
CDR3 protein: CASSSPGGDYGYTF

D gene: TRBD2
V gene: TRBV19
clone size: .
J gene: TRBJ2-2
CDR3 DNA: TGTGCCAGTAGTTATAGCGGGAGGGGAGGCACCGGGGAGCTGTTTTTT
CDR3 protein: CASSYSGRGGTGELFF

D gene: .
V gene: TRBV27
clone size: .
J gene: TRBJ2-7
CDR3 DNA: TGTGCCAGCAGTCCCTGGCCGCCCTACGAGCAGTACTTC
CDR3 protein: CASSPWPPYEQYF

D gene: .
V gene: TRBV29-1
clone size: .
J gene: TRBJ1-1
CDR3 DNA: TGCAGCGTTGGATGGGGGGGCACTGAAGCTTTCTTT
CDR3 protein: CSVGWGGTEAFF

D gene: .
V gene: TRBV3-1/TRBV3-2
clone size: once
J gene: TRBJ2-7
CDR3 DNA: TGTGCCAGCAGCCAAGATGGCGGGGCCTCCTACGAGCAGTACTTC
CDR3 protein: CASSQDGGASYEQYF

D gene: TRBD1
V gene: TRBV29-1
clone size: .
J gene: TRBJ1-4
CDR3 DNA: TGCAGCGTTGAAGATGGGACAGCAAATGAAAAACTGTTTTTT
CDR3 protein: CSVEDGTANEKLFF

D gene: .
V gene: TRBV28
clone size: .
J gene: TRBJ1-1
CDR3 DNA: TGTGCCAGCACTACGGACACTGAAGCTTTCTTT
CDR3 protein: CASTTDTEAFF

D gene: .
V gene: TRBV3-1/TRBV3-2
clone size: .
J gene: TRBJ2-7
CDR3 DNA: TGTGCCAGCAGCCACACAGGCGATGCCTACGAGCAGTACTTC
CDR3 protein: CASSHTGDAYEQYF

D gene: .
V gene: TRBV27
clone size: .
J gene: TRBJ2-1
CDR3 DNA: TGTGCCAGCAGTTTATACCAGAACCCATCCTACAATGAGCAGTTCTTC
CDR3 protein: CASSLYQNPSYNEQFF

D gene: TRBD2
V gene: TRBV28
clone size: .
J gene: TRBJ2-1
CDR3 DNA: TGTGCCAGCAGTTCCCTCGGACTAGCGGGATTAAATAGGGAGTTCTTC
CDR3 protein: CASSSLGLAGLNREFF

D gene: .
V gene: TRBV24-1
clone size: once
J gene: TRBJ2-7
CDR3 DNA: TGTGCCACCAGTGAGGCGAGGCTAAGCGGCCGACCCTACGAGCAGTACTTC
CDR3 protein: CATSEARLSGRPYEQYF

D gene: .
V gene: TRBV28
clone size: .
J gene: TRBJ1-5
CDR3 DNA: TGTGCCAGCCCTGGAGCGGGCTATAGCAATCAGCCCCAGCATTTT
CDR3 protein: CASPGAGYSNQPQHF